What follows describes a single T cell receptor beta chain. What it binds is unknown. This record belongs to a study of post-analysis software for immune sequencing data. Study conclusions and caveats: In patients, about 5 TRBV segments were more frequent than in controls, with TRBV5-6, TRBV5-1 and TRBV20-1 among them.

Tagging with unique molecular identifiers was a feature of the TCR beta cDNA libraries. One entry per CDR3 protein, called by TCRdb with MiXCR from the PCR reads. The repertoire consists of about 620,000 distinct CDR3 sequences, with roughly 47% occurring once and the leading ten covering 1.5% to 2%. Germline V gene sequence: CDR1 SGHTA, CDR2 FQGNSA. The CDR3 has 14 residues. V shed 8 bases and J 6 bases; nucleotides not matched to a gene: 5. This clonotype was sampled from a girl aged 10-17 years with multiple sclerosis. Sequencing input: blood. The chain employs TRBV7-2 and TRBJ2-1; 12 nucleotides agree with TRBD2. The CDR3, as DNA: TGTGCCAGCCAGACTAGCGGGGGAGTCAATGAGCAGTTCTTC. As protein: CASQTSGGVNEQFF.